Shown below are 15 T cell receptor beta chains from a single sample sequenced in a study of Graves' ophthalmopathy and Graves' hyperthyroidism. The authors amplified TCR beta CDR3 regions from RNA transcripts. Second-round multiplex PCR followed a first-round RT-PCR using HTBI primers. TCRdb called the multiplex PCR reads again in MiXCR, with one record for every CDR3 protein. The table lists a few hundred thousand distinct CDR3 sequences, less than 20% of them singletons. The sequenced sample consisted of peripheral blood. These receptors were taken from a woman aged 18-30 years with stable Graves' hyperthyroidism.

In this sample, this clonotype turned up many times. This chain links TRBV24-1 with TRBJ2-7; weak D call: TRBD1 (5 bases). Trimming took 3 bases from V and 2 from J, leaving 10 bases between them. Germline V gene lookup returns CDR1 KGHDR and CDR2 SFDVKD. The CDR3 length is 14 residues. CDR3 coding DNA: TGTGCCACCAGTGATGCAGGGAAAACCTACGAGCAGTACTTC. Amino acids: CATSDAGKTYEQYF.

V and J are TRBV6-1 and TRBJ1-1, with a possible D match to TRBD1 (5 bases). The CDR3 contains 16 residues. The V end lost 2 bases, the J end lost 4 bases, and 17 bases lay between the germline ends. The germline gives CDR1 MNHNS, CDR2 SASEGT. The DNA for the CDR3 is TGTGCCAGCAGTGAACTCGGGCTCGAGAGGGGCACTGAAGCTTTCTTT. Encoded protein: CASSELGLERGTEAFF.

This clonotype was detected ten times or more. The chain recombines TRBV19 with TRBJ1-2, with a weak D call TRBD1 (5 bases). This CDR3 spans 12 amino acids. Germline CDR1 LNHDA, CDR2 SQIVND (reference sequence). V was trimmed by 6 bases and J by 4 bases, leaving 9 bases between them. CDR3 sequence (DNA): TGTGCCAGTAGGGGGGGAGGCTATGGCTACACCTTC. Amino acid sequence: CASRGGGYGYTF.

This clonotype has just a few counts. CDR3 amino acids: CASKAGTGSRVETQYF. Written as DNA, the CDR3 is TGTGCCAGCAAGGCCGGGACAGGGTCTCGGGTAGAGACCCAGTACTTC. This chain links TRBV6-2 or TRBV6-3 with TRBJ2-5, with TRBD1 matching over 9 bases. Germline V gives CDR1 MNHEY, CDR2 SVGEGT. CDR3 length: 16 residues. Losses at the gene ends were 7 bases for V and 4 bases for J; bases not matched to a gene: 13.

The chain joins TRBV6-2 or TRBV6-3 to TRBJ2-5, with D unclear. TRBJ2-7 matches the DNA end more closely, so the J call is doubtful. This CDR3 contains 14 residues. Germline V gives CDR1 MNHEY, CDR2 SVGEGT. The CDR3 loop reads CASSTRTATYEQYF. Written as DNA, the CDR3 is TGTGCCAGCAGTACTCGGACCGCAACCTACGAGCAGTACTTC.

A few counts support this clonotype. This rearrangement joins TRBV7-8 to TRBJ1-5; TRBD1 is a possible D gene (5 bases). The CDR3 is 13 amino acids. From germline, CDR1 is SGHVS and CDR2 FQNEAQ. Trimming took off 5 bases at V and 9 bases at J, with 14 bases between the two ends. The CDR3 DNA reads TGTGCCAGCAGCCCATCCCGGAGGGGGCCCCAGCATTTT. Translating it yields CASSPSRRGPQHF. Looking up the rest from reference TRBV7-8 and TRBJ1-5 gives the full variable domain: GAGVSQSPRYKVAKRGQDVALRCDPISGHVSLFWYQQALGQGPEFLTYFQNEAQLDKSGLPSDRFFAERPEGSVSTLKIQRTQQEDSAVYLCASSPSRRGPQHFGDGTRLSIL.

This clonotype was observed a handful of times. The J gene is TRBJ1-5, the V gene TRBV15; the D gene is possibly TRBD1 (6 bases). The CDR3 has 16 residues. The ends were cut back, 0 bases at V and 0 bases at J, with 9 bases in the middle. CDR1 is LNHNV and CDR2 is YYDKDF in the germline V gene (reference sequence). CDR3: CATSREPGASNQPQHF. Here the CDR3 DNA reads TGTGCCACCAGCAGAGAGCCAGGGGCTAGCAATCAGCCCCAGCATTTT.

This clonotype was detected a few times. The rearrangement uses TRBV20-1 and TRBJ2-7; 11 nucleotides line up with TRBD2. V dropped 3 bases and J dropped 1; count of bases not matched to a gene: 11. The CDR3 is 17 residues long. Looked up from germline, CDR1 is DFQATT and CDR2 is SNEGSKA (reference sequence). DNA for the CDR3: TGCAGTGCTAGGCCTAGCGGGGGGCTTGACTCATCCTACGAGCAGTACTTC. It is translated as CSARPSGGLDSSYEQYF.

The chain joins TRBV6-1 to TRBJ2-1; 9 bases line up with TRBD1. V shed 6 bases and J 6 bases; nucleotides not matched to a gene: 9. Germline CDR1 reads MNHNS; CDR2 reads SASEGT. The CDR3 loop spans 15 amino acids. In DNA, the CDR3 is TGTGCCAGCAGAGACCGGGACAGGGATGGCAATGAGCAGTTCTTC. This codes for CASRDRDRDGNEQFF.

The chain carries TRBV5-1 and TRBJ1-1, with a weak D call TRBD1 (5 bases). Trimming took off 4 bases at V and 1 base at J, with 11 bases between the two ends. The CDR3 is 14 residues long. Germline CDR1 reads SGHRS; CDR2 reads YFSETQ. The CDR3 DNA follows: TGCGCCAGCAGCACCGGGACCCAGAACACTGAAGCTTTCTTT. The encoded protein is CASSTGTQNTEAFF.

V is TRBV4-2 and J is TRBJ1-2; TRBD1 might be the D (6 bases). Trimming stripped 0 bases from V and 6 bases from J, with 20 bases between. CDR1 is LGHNA and CDR2 is YNFKEQ in the germline V gene. This CDR3 region has 17 residues. CDR3 nucleotide sequence: TGTGCCAGCAGCCAAGATCCAGTAGCGCAGGGGCGCGATGGCTACACCTTC. Translating it yields CASSQDPVAQGRDGYTF.

In this sample, this clonotype turned up many times. J is TRBJ2-5 and V is TRBV6-1; D remains ambiguous. Germline V gene data show CDR1 as MNHNS and CDR2 as SASEGT. Deletions cut 6 bases from V and 2 bases from J, with 10 bases between. The CDR3 spans 13 residues. CDR3 amino acids: CASSVTRQETQYF. DNA for the CDR3: TGTGCCAGCAGCGTGACACGGCAAGAGACCCAGTACTTC.

In this sample, this clonotype turned up many times. The chain employs TRBV7-2 and TRBJ1-2; D call uncertain. CDR1 is SGHTA and CDR2 is FQGNSA in the germline V gene. Trimming took 5 bases from V and 4 from J, leaving 17 bases between them. This CDR3 region has 15 residues. The CDR3 loop is CASSPQVGYTYGYTF. Written as DNA, the CDR3 is TGTGCCAGCAGCCCGCAAGTGGGGTATACCTATGGCTACACCTTC.

This clonotype was observed many times. The chain carries TRBV27 and TRBJ1-1, with TRBD1 as a possible D gene (5 bases). The CDR3 sequence is 14 residues long. The V gene's germline CDR1 is MNHEY and CDR2 SMNVEV (reference sequence). With 1 base removed from V and 1 base from J, the gap between germline ends came to 7 bases. As DNA, the CDR3 is TGTGCCAGCAGTTTATGGCAGGGGAACACTGAAGCTTTCTTT. It encodes CASSLWQGNTEAFF.

This clonotype was recorded at least ten times. V usage is TRBV6-1 and J usage is TRBJ2-7; 9 nucleotides agree with TRBD1. This CDR3 has 13 residues. The germline V gene encodes CDR1 MNHNS and CDR2 SASEGT. Trimming took 6 bases from V and 6 from J; bases not matched to a gene: 6. The CDR3 region has the DNA TGTGCCAGCAGCTCCGGGACAGGGTTCGAGCAGTACTTC. It translates to CASSSGTGFEQYF.